This paragraph covers one T cell receptor beta chain sequence. Its specific antigen is unknown. No per-base quality is available; no much larger clone lies one base away. This sample was included in a study of CD8 T cells in ankylosing spondylitis (dated by TCRdb to about 2017). In the study overall: The study profiled T cell receptor beta repertoires in healthy donors and ankylosing spondylitis patients to find disease-linked TCR variants. The whole study cohort included 95 to 130 healthy donors and 20 to 25 ankylosing spondylitis patients. Peripheral blood was sampled, and synovial fluid was additionally collected from ankylosing spondylitis patients. Points the paper makes about the study in general: The disease-linked clones had a CD8+ phenotype and were found at relatively low frequencies in peripheral blood. A TCR beta motif of fewer than 10 highly homologous amino acid variants appeared characteristic of blood from ankylosing spondylitis patients. Significant enrichment of the disease-linked clones was reported in matched synovial fluid samples from ankylosing spondylitis patients. Some motif variants were previously reported in synovial fluid and blood of reactive arthritis patients, suggesting common disease-initiation mechanisms.

After removal of 5 bases from V and 6 bases from J, the junction retains 2 bases not matched to a gene. The germline V gene specifies SGHRS as CDR1 and YFSETQ as CDR2. The CDR3 runs 12 residues from the cysteine to the phenylalanine. The CDR3 DNA has 36 bases and is translated from base 1. The data were produced on an Illumina HiSeq 2500. TCR beta libraries were prepared by quantitative 5'-RACE with molecular barcodes. The authors' analysis ran thus. A new computational method, built on a probabilistic model of VDJ rearrangement, was used to identify disease-linked TCR variants. In-frame beta chains were kept once TCRdb had trimmed the public reads at Q25 with fastp and called clones with MiXCR. Each entry merges the rows of one CDR3 protein and shows their most common DNA and genes. The V and J calls and clone size are TCRdb's, not the authors'. The sample yields hundreds of thousands of distinct CDR3 sequences; approximately 22% were counted once. Roughly 13% of the sample is held by the ten biggest clonotypes.

The chain is assembled from TRBV5-1 and TRBJ2-1; 7 bases in the middle match TRBD1. The specimen sequenced was blood, either unsorted or a sorted T cell fraction (not recorded which). This sequence was found in a male donor with ankylosing spondylitis or in good health (not recorded which). The CDR3 reads as follows: CASRGGTNEQFF. The nucleotide sequence is TGCGCCAGCAGAGGGGGCACCAATGAGCAGTTCTTC.